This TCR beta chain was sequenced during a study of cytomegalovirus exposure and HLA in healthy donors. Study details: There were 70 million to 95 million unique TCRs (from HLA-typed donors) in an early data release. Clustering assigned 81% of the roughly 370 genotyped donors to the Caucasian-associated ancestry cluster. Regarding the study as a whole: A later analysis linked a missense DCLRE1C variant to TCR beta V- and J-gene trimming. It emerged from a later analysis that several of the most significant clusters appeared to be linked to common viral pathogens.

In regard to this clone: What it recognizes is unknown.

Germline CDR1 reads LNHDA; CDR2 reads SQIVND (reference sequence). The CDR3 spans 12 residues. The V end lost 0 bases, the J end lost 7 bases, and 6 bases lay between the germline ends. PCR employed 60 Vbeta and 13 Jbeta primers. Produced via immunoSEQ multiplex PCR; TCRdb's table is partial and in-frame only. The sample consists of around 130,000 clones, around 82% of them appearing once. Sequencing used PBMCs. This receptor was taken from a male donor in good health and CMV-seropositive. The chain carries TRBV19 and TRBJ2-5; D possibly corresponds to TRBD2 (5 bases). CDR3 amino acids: CASSIEGGTQYF. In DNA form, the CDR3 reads TGTGCCAGTAGTATAGAAGGAGGGACCCAGTACTTC.